These T cell receptor beta chains were read from a single sample in a study of blood T cells in healthy people across ages. One entry per CDR3 protein, called by TCRdb with MiXCR from the 5' RACE reads. The sample comprises some 640,000 distinct CDR3 sequences, approximately 30% of which are singletons, and around 16% rests with the top ten. Sequenced sample: blood. Receptor source: a woman of 80 years or more in good health. The CDR3 runs from the conserved cysteine through the conserved F or W. The order of the fields is CDR3 length, J gene, clone size, V gene, D gene, CDR3 DNA, CDR3 protein. A D gene is named only where the DNA matches it firmly. The size field is filled for only some rows; it gives once, few, many or a size class.

13 | TRBJ2-3 | - | TRBV30 | - | TGTGCCTGGAGTGGGGGGTGGAGAGATACGCAGTATTTT | CAWSGGWRDTQYF
17 | TRBJ2-3 | many | TRBV5-6 | - | TGTGCCAGCAGCTTATCCTCGGGGTTCTCTAGCACAGATACGCAGTATTTT | CASSLSSGFSSTDTQYF
16 | TRBJ1-2 | few | TRBV3-1 | - | TGTGCCAGCAGCCAAGAAGAAGGCAGGCCCTCGGGAGGCTACACCTTC | CASSQEEGRPSGGYTF
18 | TRBJ2-1 | many | TRBV20-1 | TRBD2 | TGCAGTGCTAGAGACCGCCTCCGGCGGGGGGGCTCCTACAATGAGCAGTTCTTC | CSARDRLRRGGSYNEQFF
16 | TRBJ2-1 | many | TRBV7-3 | TRBD1 | TGTGCCAGCAGCTTGCTAGGGGGCGCGTTCTACAATGAGCAGTTCTTC | CASSLLGGAFYNEQFF
11 | TRBJ1-1 | - | TRBV30 | TRBD1 | TGTGCCTGGGACAGGGATAGTGAAGCTTTCTTT | CAWDRDSEAFF
17 | TRBJ2-6 | - | TRBV5-1 | - | TGCGCCAGCAGCTTGGGCCATCGTAACTCTGGGGCCAACGTCCGGACTTTC | CASSLGHRNSGANVRTF
12 | TRBJ1-1 | many | TRBV12-3/TRBV12-4 | - | TGTGCCAGCAGTTTAGCGGTCACTGAAGCTTTCTTT | CASSLAVTEAFF
15 | TRBJ1-1 | - | TRBV7-3 | - | TGTGCCAGCAGCTTAAGTGGACAGCCGAACACTGAAGCTTTCTTT | CASSLSGQPNTEAFF
13 | TRBJ2-7 | - | TRBV29-1 | TRBD1 | TGCAGCGTTGGGGGACAGGCCACTTACGAGCAGTACTTC | CSVGGQATYEQYF
14 | TRBJ1-4 | many | TRBV5-1 | - | TGCGCCAGCAGCTCAGGGGCAACTAATGAAAAACTGTTTTTT | CASSSGATNEKLFF
15 | TRBJ2-2 | few | TRBV10-3 | TRBD1 | TGTGCCATCAGTGAATTGGGACAGACCCCCGGGGAGCTGTTTTTT | CAISELGQTPGELFF
14 | TRBJ1-2 | many | TRBV10-3 | - | TGTGCCACTGGCGGTGGGGGCTTTAACTATGGCTACACCTTC | CATGGGGFNYGYTF
15 | TRBJ2-7 | few | TRBV5-4 | TRBD1 | TGTGCCAGCAGCTTGGGGACAGGGGATACCTACGAGCAGTACTTC | CASSLGTGDTYEQYF
15 | TRBJ1-1 | - | TRBV3-1 | TRBD1 | TGTGCCAGTACGGACAGGGGGCGTTCCACCACTGAAGCTTTCTTT | CASTDRGRSTTEAFF
14 | TRBJ2-3 | many | TRBV30 | TRBD2 | TGTGCCTGGAGTGTGCGGGGAGGGACAGATACGCAGTATTTT | CAWSVRGGTDTQYF
15 | TRBJ2-3 | few | TRBV28 | TRBD2 | TGTGCCAGCACCGTAGCGGGGGGGCCTTGTCATACGCAGTATTTT | CASTVAGGPCHTQYF
16 | TRBJ1-6 | many | TRBV9 | - | TGTGCCAGCAGCCCGTATATACCGGGGTCTAATTCACCCCTCCACTTT | CASSPYIPGSNSPLHF
15 | TRBJ2-1 | - | TRBV7-9 | - | TGTGCCAGCAGCCCACCCGGGACAAGGGGCAACGAGCAGTTCTTC | CASSPPGTRGNEQFF
18 | TRBJ2-6 | many | TRBV18 | TRBD1 | TGTGCCAGCTCACCACCGACAGGGGGTATTGCTGGGGCCAACGTCCTGACTTTC | CASSPPTGGIAGANVLTF
12 | TRBJ2-7 | - | TRBV12-3/TRBV12-4 | - | TGTGCCAGCAGTCCCGACATCTACGAGCAGTACTTC | CASSPDIYEQYF
14 | TRBJ2-5 | - | TRBV11-2 | - | TGTGCCAGCAGCCCCCACCCTAAGGCCAGGGAGCAGTACTTC | CASSPHPKAREQYF
14 | TRBJ2-1 | - | TRBV7-7 | - | TGTGCCATTCGACGGGACAACCGATACAATGAGCAGTTCTTC | CAIRRDNRYNEQFF
13 | TRBJ2-7 | - | TRBV5-1 | - | TGCGCCAGCAGCGTGGAAGCTCGGAGCGAGCAGTACTTC | CASSVEARSEQYF
16 | TRBJ2-1 | many | TRBV6-1 | - | TGTGCCAGCAGAGAAGGGACCTTCAGCTCCTACAATGAGCAGTTCTTC | CASREGTFSSYNEQFF
14 | TRBJ1-6 | many | TRBV12-3/TRBV12-4 | - | TGTGCCAGCAGTTTTCGTGACAGTAATTCACCCCTCCACTTT | CASSFRDSNSPLHF
15 | TRBJ2-5 | - | TRBV10-3 | - | TGTGCCATCAGTGATAGCGGACCCGCTCAAGAGACCCAGTACTTC | CAISDSGPAQETQYF
14 | TRBJ2-7 | - | TRBV5-1 | - | TGCGCCAGCAGCTCCGGGACACAGAGCTACGAGCAGTACTTC | CASSSGTQSYEQYF
14 | TRBJ2-7 | many | TRBV30 | - | TGTGCCTGGAGCGTAGGTGCGGGAATCTACGAGCAGTACTTC | CAWSVGAGIYEQYF
15 | TRBJ2-1 | once | TRBV9 | TRBD2 | TGTGCCTGCAGCGGCGGAGCGGGGGGGCCGCAAGAGCAGTTCTTC | CACSGGAGGPQEQFF
14 | TRBJ2-3 | many | TRBV10-3 | - | TGTGCCATCAGGACAGCTTATTCGGCAGATACGCAGTATTTT | CAIRTAYSADTQYF
16 | TRBJ2-1 | - | TRBV12-3/TRBV12-4 | TRBD2 | TGTGCCAGCAGCGGACTAGATGGGGGCTCCTACAATGAGCAGTTCTTC | CASSGLDGGSYNEQFF
18 | TRBJ2-6 | - | TRBV5-1 | - | TGCGCCAGCACCCGGTGGCGGGAACAGGGGTCTGGGGCCAACGTCCTGACTTTC | CASTRWREQGSGANVLTF
18 | TRBJ2-3 | many | TRBV7-2 | TRBD1 | TGTGCCAGCAGCTTACGGGACAGGGTAACCGAGGGCCCAGATACGCAGTATTTT | CASSLRDRVTEGPDTQYF
15 | TRBJ1-2 | many | TRBV7-2 | - | TGTGCCAGCAGCTTGCTACTGTTGGGCGCGTATGGCTACACCTTC | CASSLLLLGAYGYTF
13 | TRBJ2-1 | many | TRBV6-2/TRBV6-3 | - | TGTGCCGGGGGGACCGGGACAGCGAGTGAGCAGTTCTTC | CAGGTGTASEQFF
16 | TRBJ2-5 | many | TRBV5-1 | TRBD1 | TGCGCCAGCAGCTTGTTATCGACAGGGGGCCGGGAGACCCAGTACTTC | CASSLLSTGGRETQYF
11 | TRBJ1-5 | many | TRBV6-6 | - | TGTGCCAGTAGGGAAAATCAGCCCCAGCATTTT | CASRENQPQHF
15 | TRBJ2-1 | many | TRBV29-1 | TRBD2 | TGCAGCGCCGCTGGCGGGGGGCTTCCCTACAATGAGCAGTTCTTC | CSAAGGGLPYNEQFF
16 | TRBJ1-1 | - | TRBV5-1 | - | TGCGCCAGCAGCATGGGGACAAGACACGTAAACACTGAAGCTTTCTTT | CASSMGTRHVNTEAFF
16 | TRBJ2-1 | many | TRBV3-1 | - | TGTGCCAGCAGCCAAGATCTGTTGAGCTCCTACAATGAGCAGTTCTTC | CASSQDLLSSYNEQFF
14 | TRBJ2-3 | many | TRBV6-1 | - | TGTGCCAGCGGCCCCCGGGGTTCCACAGATACGCAGTATTTT | CASGPRGSTDTQYF
14 | TRBJ2-5 | - | TRBV29-1 | TRBD2 | TGCAGCGCCGGACTAGCGGGAGAGCAAGAGACCCAGTACTTC | CSAGLAGEQETQYF
13 | TRBJ1-4 | - | TRBV6-1 | - | TGTGCCATCCTAGACAGATTTCTCGAAAAACTGTTTTTT | CAILDRFLEKLFF
14 | TRBJ2-3 | many | TRBV20-1 | TRBD2 | TGCAGTGCTTTACTAGCGGGGTCGGGAGATACGCAGTATTTT | CSALLAGSGDTQYF
15 | TRBJ1-5 | - | TRBV28 | - | TGTGCCAGCAGTTTATCGCGGCAGGGCTGGCAGCCCCAGCATTTT | CASSLSRQGWQPQHF
15 | TRBJ1-6 | - | TRBV6-1 | - | TGTGCCAGCAGTGAAGCAACAGGGAGAAATTCACCCCTCCACTTT | CASSEATGRNSPLHF